Below, 21 T cell receptor beta chains from the same sample are listed, as sequenced in a study of blood T cell repertoires in COVID-19. Repertoires were generated with immunoSEQ multiplex PCR, while TCRdb's copy carries only in-frame clones and drops some. Among about 35,000 clones listed, roughly four fifths were seen once. The sample was peripheral blood. The origin of the receptors is a man aged 80 or over with active or convalescent COVID-19.

The gene calls are TRBV12-3 or TRBV12-4 and TRBJ2-1; a weak D match, TRBD1 (6 bases). Trimming stripped 0 bases from V and 9 bases from J, with 9 bases between. The CDR3 is 13 amino acids. The CDR3 here is CASSLADRTEQFF. The CDR3 nucleotides read TGTGCCAGCAGTTTAGCCGACAGGACTGAGCAGTTCTTC.

The J gene is TRBJ2-3, the V gene TRBV5-4; 13 bases map to TRBD2. This CDR3 is 16 amino acids long. Germline values: CDR1 SGHNT, CDR2 YYREEE (reference sequence). The junction had 3 bases not matched to a gene; V was cut back by 1 base and J by 4 bases. CDR3 region: CASSLRLAGGSDTQYF. CDR3 in DNA: TGTGCCAGCAGCTTGCGACTAGCGGGAGGATCAGATACGCAGTATTTT.

The chain uses TRBV9 and TRBJ2-3; a weak D match, TRBD2 (6 bases). Trimming pared 2 bases from V and 5 bases from J, leaving 15 bases between. From germline, CDR1 is SGDLS and CDR2 YYNGEE. CDR3 size: 15 residues. The CDR3, as DNA: TGTGCCAGCAGCGTGGGCGGGAACCTGGTAGATACGCAGTATTTT. Protein product: CASSVGGNLVDTQYF.

The chain combines TRBV2 with TRBJ1-5; a possible D gene is TRBD1 (6 bases). Trimming cost V 3 bases and J 1 base, with 13 bases left between them. The CDR3 contains 16 residues. The germline CDR1 and CDR2 sequences are SNHLY and FYNNEI. The CDR3 nucleotides are TGTGCCAGCAGTGATGGGGGGGGCGGAAGCAATCAGCCCCAGCATTTT. This translates into CASSDGGGGSNQPQHF.

The genes are TRBV5-1 and TRBJ1-1, with 7 bases identical to TRBD1. Germline V gene data show CDR1 as SGHRS and CDR2 as YFSETQ. Trimming at V came to 3 bases and at J to 9 bases, leaving 2 bases not matched to a gene. CDR3 length: 11 residues. Here the CDR3 reads CASSSTGKAFF. CDR3 bases: TGCGCCAGCAGCTCGACAGGGAAAGCTTTCTTT.

Written as DNA, the CDR3 is TGTGCCATCACTCCGGGGCCAGACAGGGCCTTGGAGACCCAGTACTTC. Translated: CAITPGPDRALETQYF. This rearrangement joins TRBV10-3 to TRBJ2-5; 7 positions agree with TRBD1. There are 16 residues in the CDR3. From germline, CDR1 is ENHRY and CDR2 SYGVKD. The junction had 16 bases not matched to a gene; V was cut back by 7 bases and J by 5 bases.

The rearrangement joins TRBV5-6 to TRBJ1-2; 7 nucleotides align to TRBD1. CDR1 is SGHDT, CDR2 YYEEEE, per germline. V gave up 4 bases and J gave up 4 bases; unmatched junction bases: 16. The CDR3 runs to 17 residues. The CDR3 nucleotides read TGTGCCAGCAGCCTCCCCCACACAGGGGCCCAATTCTATGGCTACACCTTC. As protein: CASSLPHTGAQFYGYTF.

The gene calls are TRBV5-1 and TRBJ1-2; 10 bases map to TRBD1. This CDR3 spans 13 amino acids. Looked up from germline, CDR1 is SGHRS and CDR2 is YFSETQ. With V trimmed by 4 bases and J by 6 bases, 3 bases remained unmatched. CDR3 region: CASSQGQGNGYTF. The DNA for the CDR3 is TGCGCCAGCAGCCAGGGACAGGGGAATGGCTACACCTTC.

This clone has a single count. The chain uses TRBV9 and TRBJ2-1; 8 bases are a match to TRBD2. The CDR3 covers 15 residues. Germline values: CDR1 SGDLS, CDR2 YYNGEE. Trimming removed 3 bases from V and 1 base from J; junction bases left unmatched: 3. CDR3 protein: CASSALAGSYNEQFF. CDR3 coding DNA: TGTGCCAGCAGCGCCTTAGCGGGGTCCTACAATGAGCAGTTCTTC.

Here the CDR3 reads CAISESTGRNQPQHF. CDR3 nucleotide sequence: TGTGCCATCAGTGAGTCGACAGGGCGCAATCAGCCCCAGCATTTT. The rearrangement links TRBV10-3 to TRBJ1-5, with 7 bases that match TRBD1. This CDR3 is built from 15 residues. Germline V gene sequence: CDR1 ENHRY, CDR2 SYGVKD. Unmatched junction bases numbered 1, after V lost 0 bases and J lost 2 bases.

J is TRBJ1-4 and V is TRBV7-2; 7 bases fit TRBD1. Germline loops: CDR1 SGHTA, CDR2 FQGNSA. The CDR3 covers 17 residues. V trimming: 5 bases; J trimming: 0 bases; junction bases outside the gene matches: 9. The DNA for the CDR3 is TGTGCCAGCAGCCCGCGGACAGGCTTCGCAACTAATGAAAAACTGTTTTTT. Its translation is CASSPRTGFATNEKLFF.

This chain joins TRBV5-1 and TRBJ2-7; D not certain. The V gene lost 3 bases and the J gene lost 6 bases, with 7 bases spanning the gap. Germline V CDR1 and CDR2: SGHRS, YFSETQ. This CDR3 comprises 11 residues. The chain's CDR3 is CASSSNTEQYF. CDR3 bases: TGCGCCAGCAGCTCGAACACCGAGCAGTACTTC.

The J gene is TRBJ2-4, the V gene TRBV30; 7 bases line up with TRBD2. The V segment lost 2 bases and the J segment 3 bases; nucleotides outside the gene matches: 13. The length of the CDR3 is 17 residues. Germline values: CDR1 GTSNPN, CDR2 SVGIG (reference sequence). DNA of the CDR3: TGTGCCTGGAGTTCGGCAGGGAGGGTTTATGGCAAAAACATTCAGTACTTC. This translates into CAWSSAGRVYGKNIQYF.

This clone was counted once. The chain has TRBV6-5 and TRBJ2-7; 7 bases align to TRBD2. Germline V gives CDR1 MNHEY, CDR2 SVGAGI. V dropped 2 bases and J dropped 3; count of bases not matched to a gene: 7. There are 15 residues in the CDR3. CDR3 in DNA: TGTGCCAGCAGTTACCGGGGGGAGCTTATCTACGAGCAGTACTTC. This codes for CASSYRGELIYEQYF.

The chain combines TRBV7-2 with TRBJ1-5, with a possible D match to TRBD1 (6 bases). There are 15 residues in the CDR3. V lost 4 bases and J lost 0, with 10 bases in between. CDR1 is SGHTA and CDR2 is FQGNSA in the germline V gene. The CDR3 region is CASSWTVNSNQPQHF. The CDR3 nucleotides are TGTGCCAGCAGCTGGACAGTAAATAGCAATCAGCCCCAGCATTTT.

The rearrangement joins TRBV19 to TRBJ2-5; 9 positions agree with TRBD1. The CDR3 consists of 13 residues. The V and J ends lost 8 bases and 3 bases, in that order; junction bases with no gene match: 4. CDR1 is LNHDA and CDR2 is SQIVND in the germline V gene (reference sequence). The CDR3 region is CASRGQGKETQYF. CDR3 bases: TGTGCCAGTCGCGGACAGGGGAAAGAGACCCAGTACTTC.

V gene TRBV29-1 combines with J gene TRBJ2-1, with TRBD1 matching 9 bases. The CDR3 has 16 residues. V was pared by 1 base and J by 7 bases, with 11 bases of the junction left unmatched. Looked up from germline, CDR1 is SQVTM and CDR2 is ANQGSEA. CDR3 DNA: TGCAGCGTTGAAGGGGTGGACAGGGGAGTTGAGAATGAGCAGTTCTTC. Translating it yields CSVEGVDRGVENEQFF.

The rearrangement links TRBV5-1 to TRBJ1-1, with D perhaps matching TRBD1 (5 bases). Per germline, CDR1 SGHRS and CDR2 YFSETQ. The V gene lost 0 bases and the J gene lost 6 bases, with 12 bases spanning the gap. This CDR3 contains 14 residues. CDR3 sequence reads: CASSLGQKAPEAFF. DNA of the CDR3: TGCGCCAGCAGCTTGGGACAGAAAGCCCCTGAAGCTTTCTTT.

V usage is TRBV5-1 and J usage is TRBJ2-7, with D perhaps TRBD1 (5 bases). Trimming took 6 bases from V and 6 from J, leaving 16 bases between them. The germline CDR1 and CDR2 sequences are SGHRS and YFSETQ. The CDR3 runs to 13 residues. The CDR3: CASKQDILSEQYF. The CDR3 DNA reads TGCGCCAGCAAACAGGACATTTTGAGCGAGCAGTACTTC.

The chain joins TRBV5-1 to TRBJ2-7; D is uncertain. This CDR3 has 12 residues. Germline V gene sequence: CDR1 SGHRS, CDR2 YFSETQ. The V and J ends lost 1 base and 5 bases respectively, with 7 bases between them. The CDR3 spells CASSLNKNEQYF. For the CDR3, the DNA is TGCGCCAGCAGCTTGAACAAGAACGAGCAGTACTTC.

The chain couples TRBV5-1 to TRBJ2-1, with D possibly matching TRBD2 (6 bases). Looked up from germline, CDR1 is SGHRS and CDR2 is YFSETQ. V was pared by 0 bases and J by 1 base, with 11 bases between. The CDR3 runs 16 residues. The DNA for the CDR3 is TGCGCCAGCAGCTTGGCGGGAGCGACGTCCTACAATGAGCAGTTCTTC. Encoded protein: CASSLAGATSYNEQFF.